This T cell receptor (beta chain) was found in a study of molecular identifiers for immune sequencing clone quantification. Overall study findings and caveats: One cell's worth of spiked Jurkat TCR RNA was reportedly detectable among roughly 1 million naive cells.

The CDR3 is 14 amino acids. Trimming cost V 5 bases and J 5 bases, with 16 bases left between them. The germline gives CDR1 LGHDT, CDR2 YNNKEL (reference sequence). Naive CD8 T cells were FACS-sorted by CD8+CD4-CCR7+CD45RA+ markers. As concerns this clonotype: Its antigen remains unidentified. A read error may be the cause here, since a much bigger clone is one base away. Because it lacks the conserved phenylalanine or tryptophan at the end, this CDR3 is likely a read error.

Preparation of the bulk TCR libraries relied on previously described methods and listed TCR primers. A single record per CDR3 protein comes from TCRdb applying MiXCR to the PCR reads. The table lists roughly 300,000 distinct CDR3 sequences, roughly 24% of them singletons. The sample was naive CD8+ T cells from blood, with Jurkat cell RNA spiked in. As for subset: FACS-sorted CD8+CD4-CCR7+CD45RA+ naive T cells. This sequence joins TRBV3-1 and TRBJ2-7; either TRBD1 or TRBD2 may supply D (5 bases each). This TCR was recovered from a human donor in good health. Some libraries in this study had Jurkat cell RNA spiked in. CDR3 sequence: CASSSDEGPDEQYC. CDR3 nucleotide sequence: TGTGCCAGCAGCTCGGACGAGGGGCCTGACGAGCAGTACTGC.